This entry lists 27 T cell receptor beta chains sequenced from one sample in a study of cytomegalovirus exposure and HLA in healthy donors. Both 60 Vbeta primers and 13 Jbeta primers went into the PCR. Assay: immunoSEQ multiplex PCR; the TCRdb copy retains only in-frame clones and omits some. The sample lists 55,000 to 70,000 clones, 60% to 80% seen once, with around 5.1% in the top ten. Sequencing was carried out using PBMCs. Receptor source: a male donor in good health and CMV-seropositive.

This clone has a handful of counts. V and J are TRBV7-2 and TRBJ2-2; D perhaps matches TRBD2 (7 bases). The V end was cut by 10 bases, the J end by 4 bases, with 16 bases between. Germline CDR1 is SGHTA and CDR2 is FQGNSA. The CDR3 sequence is 14 residues long. The CDR3 protein is CATGGPMSTGELFF. In DNA, the CDR3 is TGTGCCACGGGGGGCCCTATGAGCACCGGGGAGCTGTTTTTT. Drawing the rest from reference TRBV7-2 and TRBJ2-2, the complete variable domain is GAGVSQSPSNKVTEKGKDVELRCDPISGHTALYWYRQSLGQGLEFLIYFQGNSAPDKSGLPSDRFSAERTGGSVSTLTIQRTQQEDSAVYLCATGGPMSTGELFFGEGSRLTVL.

The chain links TRBV7-6 to TRBJ1-2; TRBD1 is a possible D gene (6 bases). V lost 1 base and J 7 bases, leaving 16 bases between the germline ends. CDR1 SGHVS and CDR2 FNYEAQ come from the germline V gene. The CDR3 is 15 residues long. CDR3 nucleotides: TGTGCCAGCAGCTTAGAAAAACAGGGATCGGTTGGCTACACCTTC. Translation gives CASSLEKQGSVGYTF.

This chain links TRBV7-3 with TRBJ2-3, with TRBD1 matching over 8 bases. Germline CDR1 and CDR2: SGHTA and FQGTGA. This CDR3 region has 17 residues. V dropped 1 base and J dropped 4; count of bases not matched to a gene: 10. The CDR3 reads CASSLSSRTGISDTQYF. The CDR3 DNA is TGTGCCAGCAGCTTAAGCTCCAGGACAGGGATCTCAGATACGCAGTATTTT.

The genes are TRBV5-6 and TRBJ2-1, with 7 bases aligning to TRBD2. The CDR3 totals 15 residues. V lost 3 bases to trimming and J lost 1 base; unmatched junction nucleotides: 4. CDR1 is SGHDT and CDR2 is YYEEEE in the germline V gene. The CDR3 region has the DNA TGTGCCAGCAGCTCGGGACTACAATCCTACAATGAGCAGTTCTTC. Protein sequence: CASSSGLQSYNEQFF.

The chain links TRBV4-3 to TRBJ1-2; D may be TRBD1 (5 bases). V lost 0 bases and J 0 bases, leaving 8 bases between the germline ends. This CDR3 has 15 residues. Germline-derived CDR1 and CDR2 are LGHNA and YSLEER. This CDR3 is CASSQDQGTNYGYTF. The CDR3 DNA is TGCGCCAGCAGCCAAGACCAGGGAACTAACTATGGCTACACCTTC.

The chain joins TRBV7-9 to TRBJ2-5; tentative D call: TRBD2 (6 bases). Per germline, CDR1 SEHNR and CDR2 FQNEAQ (reference sequence). CDR3 size: 14 residues. The V and J ends lost 1 base and 5 bases respectively, with 11 bases between them. CDR3 DNA sequence: TGTGCCAGCAGCTTAGTAGCGGCTAGGGAGACCCAGTACTTC. Translation gives CASSLVAARETQYF.

This chain connects TRBV7-2 to TRBJ1-1; the D is unclear. The CDR3 consists of 14 residues. Germline values: CDR1 SGHTA, CDR2 FQGNSA. V lost 6 bases and J lost 1, with 12 bases in between. Here the CDR3 reads CASSYVSGNTEAFF. The CDR3 nucleotides read TGTGCCAGCAGTTATGTCTCGGGGAACACTGAAGCTTTCTTT.

J is TRBJ2-5 and V is TRBV13; possible D gene TRBD2, 7 bases. CDR1 and CDR2 (germline): PRHDT, FYEKMQ (reference sequence). The V and J ends lost 4 bases and 11 bases respectively, with 17 bases between them. The CDR3 loop spans 13 amino acids. CDR3 DNA: TGTGCCAGCAGCTCCCCGGGGGAGGGGGAGCAGTACTTC. Its protein is CASSSPGEGEQYF.

The rearrangement uses TRBV27 and TRBJ1-2, with D tentatively TRBD1 (6 bases). The length of the CDR3 is 17 residues. Germline loops: CDR1 MNHEY, CDR2 SMNVEV (reference sequence). The germline V and J ends were trimmed by 1 base and 0 bases, with 15 bases remaining between them. CDR3 protein: CASSLLGTRGTNYGYTF. CDR3 sequence (DNA): TGTGCCAGCAGTTTATTAGGGACCAGGGGTACTAACTATGGCTACACCTTC.

The chain is built from TRBV6-6 and TRBJ1-4; 10 bases agree with TRBD1. This CDR3 is 15 amino acids long. Germline CDR1 and CDR2: MNHNY and SVGAGI (reference sequence). Trimming removed 2 bases from V and 10 bases from J; junction bases left unmatched: 7. This CDR3 is CASSYEAGTGVKLFF. CDR3 nucleotide sequence: TGTGCCAGCAGTTACGAGGCCGGGACAGGGGTAAAACTGTTTTTT.

The chain joins TRBV7-9 to TRBJ1-2; 9 bases align to TRBD1. Germline V gene data show CDR1 as SEHNR and CDR2 as FQNEAQ (reference sequence). Trimming cost V 4 bases and J 7 bases; bases outside gene matches: 7. This CDR3 is built from 14 residues. CDR3 residues: CASSSGQGRGGYTF. The CDR3 coding sequence is TGTGCCAGCAGCTCGGGACAGGGTAGAGGTGGCTACACCTTC.

This rearrangement joins TRBV9 to TRBJ2-2; 7 bases map to TRBD1. V trimming: 4 bases; J trimming: 5 bases; junction bases outside the gene matches: 8. Germline V lookup: CDR1 SGDLS, CDR2 YYNGEE. The length of the CDR3 is 15 residues. CDR3 protein: CASSLRQGLTGELFF. In DNA, the CDR3 is TGTGCCAGCAGCTTAAGACAGGGTTTGACCGGGGAGCTGTTTTTT.

The V and J genes are TRBV4-3 and TRBJ1-5, with D uncertain. The V and J ends lost 0 bases and 2 bases respectively, with 5 bases between them. The germline gives CDR1 LGHNA, CDR2 YSLEER. This CDR3 is 14 amino acids long. Here the CDR3 reads CASSQDSGNQPQHF. CDR3 in DNA: TGCGCCAGCAGCCAAGATTCCGGCAATCAGCCCCAGCATTTT.

The chain links TRBV30 to TRBJ2-7; 8 bases map to TRBD1. Germline V CDR1 and CDR2: GTSNPN, SVGIG (reference sequence). The trim removed 0 bases at V and 2 bases at J, leaving 3 bases unmatched. This CDR3 region has 14 residues. The CDR3 loop is CAWSVGTGTYEQYF. DNA for the CDR3: TGTGCCTGGAGTGTAGGGACAGGAACCTACGAGCAGTACTTC.

The rearrangement links TRBV7-9 to TRBJ2-5, with D possibly matching TRBD1 (5 bases). Trimming took 4 bases from V and 0 from J, leaving 9 bases between them. Germline CDR1 is SEHNR and CDR2 is FQNEAQ (reference sequence). This CDR3 contains 14 residues. The CDR3 is CASSYQGNQETQYF. The DNA of the CDR3 is TGTGCCAGCAGCTACCAGGGTAACCAAGAGACCCAGTACTTC.

There are a few counts of this clone. The gene calls are TRBV6-4 and TRBJ2-3; a possible D gene is TRBD2 (6 bases). The V end was cut by 6 bases, the J end by 6 bases, with 19 bases between. Looked up from germline, CDR1 is MRHNA and CDR2 is SNTAGT. The CDR3 is 15 amino acids. The CDR3 region is CASSPGTLQSDTQYF. In nucleotides, the CDR3 is TGTGCCAGCAGCCCCGGGACTTTACAATCCGATACGCAGTATTTT.

The V and J genes are TRBV7-3 and TRBJ2-1; weak D call: TRBD2 (6 bases). The CDR3 consists of 16 residues. Trimming cost V 5 bases and J 2 bases, with 16 bases left between them. Germline loops: CDR1 SGHTA, CDR2 FQGTGA. CDR3 sequence (DNA): TGTGCCAGCAGCCCGAGGTCCGGGAGCACCTACAATGAGCAGTTCTTC. Its protein is CASSPRSGSTYNEQFF.

This rearrangement joins TRBV5-8 to TRBJ2-3; perhaps TRBD1 as D (5 bases). This CDR3 has 14 residues. Germline values: CDR1 SGHTS, CDR2 YDEGEE. Trimming pared 3 bases from V and 6 bases from J, leaving 14 bases between. This CDR3 is CASSSPGGHDTQYF. In nucleotides, the CDR3 is TGTGCCAGCAGCTCCCCAGGCGGACACGATACGCAGTATTTT.

The V and J genes are TRBV5-1 and TRBJ2-7; 8 bases map to TRBD1. The V and J ends lost 0 bases and 5 bases, in that order; junction bases with no gene match: 10. CDR1 SGHRS and CDR2 YFSETQ come from the germline V gene. The CDR3 consists of 16 residues. In nucleotides, the CDR3 is TGCGCCAGCAGCTTGGGTCGAGACAGGGGTGACCACGAGCAGTACTTC. Translation gives CASSLGRDRGDHEQYF. Filled out from reference TRBV5-1 and TRBJ2-7, the complete variable domain reads KAGVTQTPRYLIKTRGQQVTLSCSPISGHRSVSWYQQTPGQGLQFLFEYFSETQRNKGNFPGRFSGRQFSNSRSEMNVSTLELGDSALYLCASSLGRDRGDHEQYFGPGTRLTVT.

V and J are TRBV4-1 and TRBJ2-7; a weak D match, TRBD2 (6 bases). The germline CDR1 and CDR2 sequences are MGHRA and YSYEKL. Trimming shortened V by 4 bases and J by 6 bases, and 19 bases separated the two germline ends. CDR3 length equals 15 residues. The CDR3 reads CASSLSEEGISEQYF. The CDR3 bases are TGCGCCAGCAGCCTGTCCGAGGAGGGTATTTCCGAGCAGTACTTC.

The chain links TRBV11-2 to TRBJ1-1; D is uncertain. This CDR3 spans 14 amino acids. V lost 7 bases and J lost 1, with 13 bases in between. The V gene's germline CDR1 is SGHAT and CDR2 FQNNGV. The chain's CDR3 is CASIPPISNTEAFF. The CDR3 nucleotides are TGTGCCAGCATCCCCCCAATTTCGAACACTGAAGCTTTCTTT.

This clone was counted once. V is TRBV9 and J is TRBJ2-3; 8 positions agree with TRBD2. The CDR3 consists of 16 residues. Per germline, CDR1 SGDLS and CDR2 YYNGEE. V lost 0 bases to trimming and J lost 0 bases; unmatched junction nucleotides: 3. The CDR3 here is CASSVVASGSTDTQYF. CDR3 DNA sequence: TGTGCCAGCAGCGTAGTAGCTAGCGGGAGCACAGATACGCAGTATTTT.

This clone was found a few times. The CDR3 spells CASSLAGAGWDLGGYTF. CDR3 coding DNA: TGTGCCAGCAGCTTAGCAGGGGCAGGGTGGGACTTAGGTGGCTACACCTTC. This sequence joins TRBV7-2 and TRBJ1-2; TRBD1 is a possible D gene (5 bases). CDR1 is SGHTA, CDR2 FQGNSA, per germline. The germline V and J ends were trimmed by 0 bases and 7 bases, with 21 bases remaining between them. The CDR3 has 17 amino acids.

The chain uses TRBV5-6 and TRBJ2-3; 12 positions agree with TRBD2. J was trimmed by 5 bases and V by 1 base; bases with no gene match: 8. Germline V gene data show CDR1 as SGHDT and CDR2 as YYEEEE. The CDR3 has 17 amino acids. The CDR3 DNA reads as TGTGCCAGCAGCTTGCACCTAGCGGGGGGGTACGTAGATACGCAGTATTTT. It encodes CASSLHLAGGYVDTQYF.

The chain carries TRBV7-6 and TRBJ2-7, with 7 bases matching TRBD1. Trimming took 1 base from V and 3 from J; bases not matched to a gene: 6. CDR1 is SGHVS and CDR2 is FNYEAQ in the germline V gene. The CDR3 is made up of 15 amino acids. The CDR3 here is CASSLEGQPIYEQYF. The CDR3 region has the DNA TGTGCCAGCAGCTTAGAGGGACAGCCTATCTACGAGCAGTACTTC.

The chain is built from TRBV5-6 and TRBJ1-2, with D possibly matching TRBD1 (6 bases). This CDR3 has 13 amino acids. The germline CDR1 and CDR2 sequences are SGHDT and YYEEEE. Between the trimmed V and J ends, which lost 0 bases and 5 bases, there was a span of 8 bases. CDR3 DNA sequence: TGTGCCAGCAGCTTGGTAGGGGGTTATGGCTACACCTTC. Protein: CASSLVGGYGYTF.

This clone is a singleton in its sample. CDR3 sequence: CASSQDTRLSKQFF. Written as DNA, the CDR3 is TGCGCCAGCAGCCAAGATACGAGACTCTCAAAGCAGTTCTTC. This sequence joins TRBV4-1 and TRBJ2-1; D not resolved. CDR1 is MGHRA, CDR2 YSYEKL, per germline. Between the trimmed V and J ends, which lost 0 bases and 11 bases, there was a span of 14 bases. The CDR3 is 14 amino acids.